This T cell receptor beta chain was found in a study of T cells in Graves' hyperthyroidism and ophthalmopathy. The study, taken as a whole, reports: The blood repertoire included most of the expanded thyroid clonotypes above 0.001.

The TCR beta CDR3 regions underwent amplification using RNA transcripts as the source. HTBI primers were employed in a first-round RT-PCR of the TCR CDR3. One entry per CDR3 protein results from TCRdb running MiXCR on the multiplex PCR reads. The data contain approximately 400,000 distinct CDR3 sequences, 15% to 20% of them seen just once; the ten biggest clones take up 3% to 4%. V was trimmed by 5 bases and J by 3 bases, leaving 16 bases between them. This CDR3 contains 15 residues. Germline V gene sequence: CDR1 SGHTA, CDR2 FQGNSA. A remark on this clonotype: The antigen is not known.

PBMCs were obtained from approximately 10 ml fresh peripheral blood. This TCR derives from a woman under 30 with Graves' hyperthyroidism. The sample comprised blood. This sequence joins TRBV7-2 and TRBJ1-2; maybe TRBD1 (5 bases). This CDR3 reads CASSPRQWDYYGYTF. CDR3 coding DNA: TGTGCCAGCAGCCCACGACAGTGGGATTACTATGGCTACACCTTC.